A single TCR beta chain is shown here with its context. Assay used: immunoSEQ multiplex PCR; TCRdb lists only in-frame clones, some missing. The sample has around 180,000 clones; roughly 77% are singletons. The sample is drawn from a study of blood T cell repertoires in COVID-19. V trimming: 6 bases; J trimming: 4 bases; junction bases outside the gene matches: 10. There are 16 residues in the CDR3. The germline V gene encodes CDR1 MNHEY and CDR2 SVGEGT. The rearrangement links TRBV6-2 or TRBV6-3 to TRBJ1-3; TRBD1 matches at 9 bases. The clonotype originates from a woman between 50 and 59 years old with acute COVID-19. Material for sequencing was PBMCs or T cells enriched from blood (not recorded which). The CDR3 is CASSEPGQGLGNTIYF. The DNA for the CDR3 is TGTGCCAGCAGCGAACCGGGACAGGGTCTGGGAAACACCATATATTTT.